Listed below are T cell receptor beta chains from one sample, sequenced in a study of blood T cell repertoires in COVID-19. Only in-frame clones appear in the TCRdb table, and some are missing; sequencing was by immunoSEQ multiplex PCR. The data contain hundreds of thousands of clones, around 87% of them singletons. Material: PBMCs or T cells enriched from blood (not recorded which). Receptors were obtained from a middle-aged man in a cohort exposed to, infected with or recovered from COVID-19 (not recorded which). Each CDR3 is given with its conserved first and last residue. D genes are given only for firm matches. Only some rows state a clone size, as once, few, many or a class for expanded clones.

TRBJ2-5	TRBV27	-	-	CASSLGGTGTGLQETQYF	TGTGCCAGCAGTTTGGGGGGAACGGGGACTGGTTTACAAGAGACCCAGTACTTC
TRBJ1-4	TRBV27	TRBD1	-	CASSLQGVGEKLFF	TGTGCCAGCAGTTTACAGGGGGTAGGTGAAAAACTGTTTTTT
TRBJ2-2	TRBV10-1	-	-	CASSESFTGELFF	TGCGCCAGCAGTGAGTCCTTCACCGGGGAGCTGTTTTTT
TRBJ1-6	TRBV5-1	-	-	CASSQTGRTVGNSPLHF	TGCGCCAGCAGCCAGACGGGACGGACAGTAGGCAATTCACCCCTCCACTTT
TRBJ2-7	TRBV5-5	TRBD2	-	CASSFSGRGINEQYF	TGTGCCAGCAGCTTTAGCGGGAGAGGGATCAACGAGCAGTACTTC
TRBJ2-5	TRBV4-1	TRBD2	-	CASSQDQLAGPRTQYF	TGCGCCAGCAGCCAAGATCAGCTAGCGGGTCCTAGGACCCAGTACTTC
TRBJ2-3	TRBV6-5	-	-	CASSPERVTDTQYF	TGTGCCAGCAGTCCGGAGAGGGTTACAGATACGCAGTATTTT
TRBJ2-1	TRBV16	TRBD2	once	CASSPGAASGYNEQFF	TGTGCCAGCAGCCCCGGAGCGGCTAGCGGGTACAATGAGCAGTTCTTC
TRBJ2-6	TRBV7-9	-	-	CASSPFHYQGANVLTF	TGTGCCAGCAGCCCCTTTCACTACCAGGGGGCCAACGTCCTGACTTTC
TRBJ2-1	TRBV11-3	-	few	CASSFRAQGYNEQFF	TGTGCCAGCAGCTTCAGAGCGCAGGGCTACAATGAGCAGTTCTTC
TRBJ1-6	TRBV28	-	-	CASSLGTYSPLHF	TGTGCCAGCAGTTTGGGCACATATTCACCCCTCCACTTT
TRBJ2-7	TRBV6-6	-	-	CASSSQGNPYEQYF	TGTGCCAGCAGTTCACAGGGCAACCCCTACGAGCAGTACTTC
TRBJ2-2	TRBV6-4	-	-	CASSARASTGELFF	TGTGCCAGCAGTGCCAGGGCTAGCACCGGGGAGCTGTTTTTT
TRBJ1-5	TRBV27	-	-	CASSPSGQRVGQPQHF	TGTGCCAGCAGTCCCTCCGGACAGCGCGTGGGCCAGCCCCAGCATTTT
TRBJ2-7	TRBV5-4	TRBD2	once	CASSQAGGIRYEQYF	TGTGCCAGCAGCCAAGCGGGAGGTATTCGGTACGAGCAGTACTTC
TRBJ2-3	TRBV9	-	-	CASSVVSSSNTQYF	TGTGCCAGCAGCGTAGTGTCTAGCTCTAATACGCAGTATTTT
TRBJ2-7	TRBV3-1/TRBV3-2	TRBD2	few	CASSLGLVYEQYF	TGTGCCAGCAGCCTCGGACTAGTCTACGAGCAGTACTTC
TRBJ2-2	TRBV30	-	-	CAWYPGAGELFF	TGTGCCTGGTACCCTGGAGCCGGGGAGCTGTTTTTT
TRBJ2-3	TRBV6-5	-	-	CASSRAMIGTDTQYF	TGTGCCAGCAGTCGCGCCATGATTGGCACAGATACGCAGTATTTT
TRBJ1-2	TRBV7-9	TRBD1	-	CASSLVQGAYGYTF	TGTGCCAGCAGCTTAGTCCAGGGGGCCTATGGCTACACCTTC
TRBJ2-2	TRBV6-5	-	-	CASRLRGTYTGELFF	TGTGCCAGCAGGCTCCGCGGGACCTACACCGGGGAGCTGTTTTTT
TRBJ1-3	TRBV5-1	TRBD1	-	CASSSDRGNGNTIYF	TGCGCCAGCAGCTCGGACAGGGGGAACGGAAACACCATATATTTT
TRBJ1-3	TRBV7-2	-	-	CASSPLQGRNGNTIYF	TGTGCCAGCAGCCCATTACAGGGAAGGAACGGAAACACCATATATTTT